The 30 T cell receptor beta chains presented below share a single source sample, sequenced in a study of T cells in Graves' hyperthyroidism and ophthalmopathy (dated 2019 in TCRdb). The receptor library was made with multiplex PCR. Sequencing instrument: Illumina HiSeq 2000. TCR beta CDR3 regions were amplified from RNA transcripts. The first round of RT-PCR for the TCR CDR3 was performed with the HTBI primer set and the Qiagen OneStep RT-PCR kit. Using fastp at Q25 and MiXCR, TCRdb reprocessed the public reads and kept productive beta chains. Under each unique CDR3 protein, matching rows form one entry showing the most common genes and DNA. The sample profile shows some 560,000 distinct CDR3 sequences; about a sixth of them were found once. Approximately 7.4% of the sample lies in the top ten. Sequences were obtained from blood. Receptors were obtained from a woman aged 25 to 39 with Graves' hyperthyroidism.

A remark on this clonotype: Being one base from a much bigger clone, this may be a read error. The J gene is TRBJ2-1, the V gene TRBV29-1; 12 bases are a match to TRBD1. The J call may not be correct, given that the DNA end is closer to TRBJ2-7. Germline lookup yields CDR1 SQVTM and CDR2 ANQGSEA. There are 18 residues in the CDR3. The CDR3 spells CSVAGYSGTGGSYNEQYF. In DNA, the CDR3 is TGCAGCGTTGCCGGTTACAGTGGGACAGGGGGCTCCTACAATGAGCAGTACTTC.

A remark on this clonotype: The junction shows a germline mismatch at one end, possibly a read error. The chain recombines TRBV7-9 with TRBJ1-6; 8 bases align to TRBD1. From germline, CDR1 is SEHNR and CDR2 FQNEAQ (reference sequence). The CDR3 is made up of 16 amino acids. The CDR3 DNA is TGTGCCAGCGGCTTATACGGACAGGGAGACAATTCACCCCTCCACTTT. Translating it yields CASGLYGQGDNSPLHF.

This clonotype occurred many times. The chain uses TRBV12-3 or TRBV12-4 and TRBJ2-1; TRBD2 is a possible D gene (6 bases). This CDR3 has 15 residues. V was cut by 3 bases and J by 8 bases, with 17 bases left in between. CDR3 nucleotide sequence: TGTGCCAGCAGTTTTAGGGAACCCCCGGGGGATGAGCAGTTCTTC. Amino acid sequence: CASSFREPPGDEQFF.

This clonotype was found many times. CDR3 DNA: TGCGCCAGCAGCCAAGGTCGACTAGCGGTGTACAATGAGCAGTTCTTC. Translation gives CASSQGRLAVYNEQFF. V is TRBV4-1 and J is TRBJ2-1; 9 bases are shared with TRBD2. With 1 base clipped from V and 4 bases from J, the junction kept 5 bases outside the gene matches. The CDR3 loop spans 16 amino acids. In germline, CDR1 is MGHRA, CDR2 YSYEKL.

The chain is built from TRBV19 and TRBJ2-7; 8 bases are shared with TRBD2. This CDR3 has 14 amino acids. Germline CDR1 LNHDA, CDR2 SQIVND (reference sequence). Germline trimming cut 4 bases from V and 2 bases from J; bases unmatched to any gene: 4. The CDR3 coding sequence is TGTGCCAGTAGTAGCGGGAGGACCGCCTACGAGCAGTACTTC. It translates to CASSSGRTAYEQYF.

In this sample, this clonotype turned up many times. The chain employs TRBV28 and TRBJ2-2, with 9 bases aligning to TRBD2. The trim removed 7 bases at V and 7 bases at J, leaving 7 bases unmatched. Germline CDR1 and CDR2: MDHEN and SYDVKM. The CDR3 length is 14 residues. In DNA, the CDR3 is TGTGCCAGCAAGGAAGCGGGAGGTGGCGGGGAGCTGTTTTTT. Encoded protein: CASKEAGGGGELFF.

The genes are TRBV2 and TRBJ2-4, with TRBD1 as a possible D gene (6 bases). From germline, CDR1 is SNHLY and CDR2 FYNNEI. The CDR3 has 16 residues. V was trimmed by 7 bases and J by 0 bases, leaving 16 bases between them. The CDR3 spells CASTLGAAVAKNIQYF. The CDR3 region has the DNA TGTGCCAGCACCCTGGGGGCGGCAGTAGCCAAAAACATTCAGTACTTC. The full variable domain, in which reference TRBV2 and TRBJ2-4 provide the parts outside the CDR3, is EPEVTQTPSHQVTQMGQEVILRCVPISNHLYFYWYRQILGQKVEFLVSFYNNEISEKSEIFDDQFSVERPDGSNFTLKIRSTKLEDSAMYFCASTLGAAVAKNIQYFGAGTRLSVL.

This clonotype was detected ten times or more. The chain combines TRBV24-1 with TRBJ2-1; no firm D call. Germline CDR1 reads KGHDR; CDR2 reads SFDVKD. This CDR3 comprises 13 residues. V was trimmed by 2 bases and J by 9 bases, leaving 10 bases between them. The DNA for the CDR3 is TGTGCCACCAGTGATTCCCTCGAGATTGAGCAGTTCTTC. Translation gives CATSDSLEIEQFF.

In DNA form, the CDR3 reads TGTGCCAGTCAACCCTGGACAGTGTCCTATGGCTACACCTTC. Translation gives CASQPWTVSYGYTF. The gene calls are TRBV19 and TRBJ1-2; weak D call: TRBD1 (6 bases). CDR3 length: 14 amino acids. The germline V gene has CDR1 LNHDA and CDR2 SQIVND (reference sequence). Trimming left V 8 bases short and J 4 bases short, with 17 bases between. The variable domain in full, with the rest retrieved from reference TRBV19 and TRBJ1-2, is DGGITQSPKYLFRKEGQNVTLSCEQNLNHDAMYWYRQDPGQGLRLIYYSQIVNDFQKGDIAEGYSVSREKKESFPLTVTSAQKNPTAFYLCASQPWTVSYGYTFGSGTRLTVV.

This clonotype was observed a handful of times. The V and J genes are TRBV25-1 and TRBJ2-1; 12 bases align to TRBD1. This CDR3 is 15 amino acids long. V was pared by 7 bases and J by 8 bases, with 9 bases of the junction left unmatched. The germline gives CDR1 MGHDK, CDR2 SYGVNS. The CDR3 nucleotides read TGTGCCAGCACCACCGGGACAGGGGGCTTTGATGAGCAGTTCTTC. Amino acid sequence: CASTTGTGGFDEQFF.

This chain links TRBV10-3 with TRBJ2-1, with D tentatively TRBD2 (7 bases). Trimming removed 9 bases at V and 6 bases at J, with 18 bases between. Germline V lookup: CDR1 ENHRY, CDR2 SYGVKD. The CDR3 is made up of 14 amino acids. The CDR3 DNA follows: TGTGCCATAGGAGGGGGGGAGGGATCCAATGAGCAGTTCTTC. It codes for CAIGGGEGSNEQFF.

This clonotype was counted many times. V is TRBV7-2 and J is TRBJ2-3; D is tentatively TRBD1 or TRBD2 (7 bases each). V dropped 2 bases and J dropped 1 base, with 22 bases sitting between them. From germline, CDR1 is SGHTA and CDR2 FQGNSA. The CDR3 consists of 19 residues. Written as DNA, the CDR3 is TGTGCCAGCAGCTTATCCTACCGGGACAGCGGGGAGGGCACAGATACGCAGTATTTT. Encoded protein: CASSLSYRDSGEGTDTQYF. The entire variable domain, with the rest obtained from reference TRBV7-2 and TRBJ2-3, is as follows: GAGVSQSPSNKVTEKGKDVELRCDPISGHTALYWYRQSLGQGLEFLIYFQGNSAPDKSGLPSDRFSAERTGGSVSTLTIQRTQQEDSAVYLCASSLSYRDSGEGTDTQYFGPGTRLTVL.

The gene calls are TRBV14 and TRBJ1-6, with D perhaps TRBD1 (5 bases). Trimming left V 0 bases short and J 13 bases short, with 16 bases between. CDR1 SGHDN and CDR2 FVKESK come from the germline V gene. This CDR3 contains 15 residues. The CDR3 DNA sequence: TGTGCCAGCAGCCAAGAAGGGGTCTACAAGTCGCCCCTCCACTTT. Amino acids: CASSQEGVYKSPLHF.

This clonotype was found many times. The V call is TRBV18, the J call TRBJ1-4; the D gene is possibly TRBD1 (6 bases). The V end lost 2 bases, the J end lost 7 bases, and 11 bases lay between the germline ends. The germline V gene encodes CDR1 KGHSH and CDR2 LQKENI. This CDR3 spans 14 amino acids. The CDR3 DNA follows: TGTGCCAGCTCACCAAACAGGGTGGGTGAAAAACTGTTTTTT. Translated: CASSPNRVGEKLFF. The entire variable domain, with the rest obtained from reference TRBV18 and TRBJ1-4, is as follows: NAGVMQNPRHLVRRRGQEARLRCSPMKGHSHVYWYRQLPEEGLKFMVYLQKENIIDESGMPKERFSAEFPKEGPSILRIQQVVRGDSAAYFCASSPNRVGEKLFFGSGTQLSVL.

The table lists this clonotype with many counts. The chain carries TRBV20-1 and TRBJ2-7; D gene ambiguous. V was clipped by 5 bases and J by 6 bases, with 11 bases between them. The germline gives CDR1 DFQATT, CDR2 SNEGSKA (reference sequence). The CDR3 loop spans 11 amino acids. CDR3 amino acids: CSASRLVEQYF. The CDR3 nucleotides read TGCAGTGCTTCAAGACTTGTCGAGCAGTACTTC.

At least ten counts were recorded for this clonotype. The rearrangement links TRBV7-2 to TRBJ2-7; 10 nucleotides line up with TRBD1. V gave up 8 bases and J gave up 4 bases; unmatched junction bases: 11. The CDR3 spans 15 residues. The germline gives CDR1 SGHTA, CDR2 FQGNSA. CDR3 region: CASRFTGTGAYEQYF. In DNA form, the CDR3 reads TGTGCCAGCCGATTTACGGGGACAGGGGCGTACGAGCAGTACTTC.

Points on this clonotype: The conserved closing phenylalanine or tryptophan is absent in this CDR3, likely reflecting a read error. The chain recombines TRBV4-1 with TRBJ2-3; tentative D call: TRBD1 (5 bases). The CDR3 extends over 16 amino acids. CDR1 and CDR2 from the germline V gene are MGHRA and YSYEKL. Trimming took off 0 bases at V and 4 bases at J, with 14 bases between the two ends. The CDR3 coding sequence is TGCGCCAGCAGCCAAGATAATAGGGGCCTCTCAGATACGCAGTATTCT. Translation: CASSQDNRGLSDTQYS.

This clonotype was recorded at least ten times. This rearrangement joins TRBV6-1 to TRBJ1-4; D not certain. Germline assignment: CDR1 MNHNS and CDR2 SASEGT. This CDR3 is 14 amino acids long. The V end was cut by 5 bases, the J end by 6 bases, with 13 bases between. The DNA of the CDR3 is TGTGCCAGCAGTTCGTGGGGTGTGGATGAAAAACTGTTTTTT. Translated, it gives CASSSWGVDEKLFF.

This clonotype showed up just once. The chain links TRBV10-3 to TRBJ1-6, with 10 bases identical to TRBD1. The length of the CDR3 is 15 residues. The V and J ends lost 0 bases and 14 bases, in that order; junction bases with no gene match: 7. CDR1 and CDR2 from the germline V gene are ENHRY and SYGVKD. CDR3 in amino acids: CAISESDRGIETLHF. The DNA of the CDR3 is TGTGCCATCAGTGAGTCGGACAGGGGGATAGAAACCCTCCACTTT.

This clonotype was detected many times. The chain carries TRBV7-2 and TRBJ1-2, with TRBD1 matching over 7 bases. The CDR3 has 14 amino acids. CDR1 and CDR2 (germline): SGHTA, FQGNSA. V was clipped by 3 bases and J by 7 bases; unmatched bases: 8. CDR3: CASSFQGGLGGYTF. As DNA, the CDR3 is TGTGCCAGCAGCTTCCAAGGGGGCCTGGGTGGCTACACCTTC.

This clonotype appeared once. The chain carries TRBV7-8 and TRBJ2-7; D not resolved. This CDR3 has 17 amino acids. The ends were cut back, 2 bases at V and 0 bases at J, with 17 bases in the middle. Germline values: CDR1 SGHVS, CDR2 FQNEAQ. In DNA, the CDR3 is TGTGCCAGCAGCTTACCGGCGGCGGATCAGAGCTCCTACGAGCAGTACTTC. Translation gives CASSLPAADQSSYEQYF.

The J gene is TRBJ1-1, the V gene TRBV14; 8 positions match TRBD1. The CDR3 loop spans 15 amino acids. The germline V gene has CDR1 SGHDN and CDR2 FVKESK. Losses at the gene ends were 1 base for V and 1 base for J; bases not matched to a gene: 2. CDR3 nucleotides: TGTGCCAGCAGCCAAGCCCAGGGGGCGAACACTGAAGCTTTCTTT. Translating it yields CASSQAQGANTEAFF. Using reference TRBV14 and TRBJ1-1 for the parts outside the CDR3, the full variable domain is EAGVTQFPSHSVIEKGQTVTLRCDPISGHDNLYWYRRVMGKEIKFLLHFVKESKQDESGMPNNRFLAERTGGTYSTLKVQPAELEDSGVYFCASSQAQGANTEAFFGQGTRLTVV.

The chain uses TRBV9 and TRBJ2-3; 8 bases match TRBD2. After removal of 4 bases from V and 2 bases from J, the junction contained 15 bases not matched to a gene. The CDR3 sequence is 18 residues long. CDR1 is SGDLS, CDR2 YYNGEE, per germline. CDR3 in DNA: TGTGCCAGCAGCAAAAGGACTAGCAGGTTATCGGTCACAGATACGCAGTATTTT. Its translation: CASSKRTSRLSVTDTQYF.

This clonotype was seen more than once but under ten times. The V and J genes are TRBV9 and TRBJ1-2; TRBD1 agrees at 8 bases. V dropped 0 bases and J dropped 3; count of bases not matched to a gene: 4. The germline CDR1 and CDR2 sequences are SGDLS and YYNGEE. The CDR3 sequence is 15 residues long. This chain's CDR3 is CASSVADRADYGYTF. The CDR3 coding sequence is TGTGCCAGCAGCGTAGCGGACAGGGCTGACTATGGCTACACCTTC.

The genes are TRBV9 and TRBJ2-3; no reliable D call. This CDR3 is built from 15 residues. V shed 1 base and J shed 2 bases, with 11 bases lying between them. CDR1 and CDR2 (germline): SGDLS, YYNGEE. DNA of the CDR3: TGTGCCAGCAGCGTAATGGTCAGCCCCACAGATACGCAGTATTTT. Its protein product is CASSVMVSPTDTQYF.

This clonotype has only a few counts. This chain links TRBV7-9 with TRBJ2-6; possible D gene TRBD2, 6 bases. The V gene lost 3 bases and the J gene lost 0 bases, with 15 bases spanning the gap. CDR1 SEHNR and CDR2 FQNEAQ come from the germline V gene (reference sequence). CDR3 size: 18 residues. Written as DNA, the CDR3 is TGTGCCAGCAGCTTGGGGGGAGGACTCAACTCTGGGGCCAACGTCCTGACTTTC. Encoded protein: CASSLGGGLNSGANVLTF.

This clonotype occurred many times. The chain carries TRBV6-6 and TRBJ2-1, with D perhaps matching TRBD2 (6 bases). CDR1 MNHNY and CDR2 SVGAGI come from the germline V gene (reference sequence). The CDR3 runs to 13 residues. The ends were cut back, 2 bases at V and 10 bases at J, with 12 bases in the middle. CDR3 sequence (DNA): TGTGCCAGCAGTTACGGTACTAGCCCCGAGCAGTTCTTC. Encoded protein: CASSYGTSPEQFF.

In its sample, this clonotype was seen a few times. V and J are TRBV30 and TRBJ2-2; 9 bases align to TRBD2. Trimming took 4 bases from V and 4 from J; bases not matched to a gene: 4. The germline gives CDR1 GTSNPN, CDR2 SVGIG (reference sequence). The CDR3 has 14 amino acids. CDR3 in DNA: TGTGCCTGGACTAGCGGGATAGGCACCGGGGAGCTGTTTTTT. Its protein product is CAWTSGIGTGELFF.

The gene calls are TRBV4-1 and TRBJ2-7; the match to TRBD1 covers 7 bases. Germline CDR1 and CDR2: MGHRA and YSYEKL. The CDR3 length is 15 residues. The trim removed 0 bases at V and 4 bases at J, leaving 6 bases unmatched. This chain's CDR3 is CASSQDGTVVYEQYF. CDR3 DNA sequence: TGCGCCAGCAGCCAAGATGGGACAGTCGTGTACGAGCAGTACTTC.

This clonotype was counted between two and nine times. The chain uses TRBV6-1 and TRBJ1-1, with D perhaps TRBD1 (5 bases). The V gene's germline CDR1 is MNHNS and CDR2 SASEGT. V was cut by 3 bases and J by 0 bases, with 14 bases left in between. The CDR3 runs 16 residues. The CDR3 nucleotides are TGTGCCAGCAGTGAGGGCCCGGGACCGCTGAACACTGAAGCTTTCTTT. It is translated as CASSEGPGPLNTEAFF.